These 26 T cell receptor beta chains came from one sample sequenced in a study of blood T cell repertoires in COVID-19 (dated by TCRdb to between 2020 and 2021). Receptors were amplified or captured by the immunoSEQ multiplex PCR assay. TCRdb took over this immuneACCESS table, retaining in-frame rearrangements with V and J assigned. Such tables are incomplete; in checked studies, under half of the missing clones stem from an unresolved V gene, and the remainder is unexplained. The table for this sample lists fewer than 200,000 clones; around 87% of them were counted only once. The top ten clonotypes cover roughly an eighth of the sample. Material for sequencing was peripheral blood. These receptors were obtained from a woman in her sixties or seventies with COVID-19, enrolled during active disease.

This sequence joins TRBV6-2 or TRBV6-3 and TRBJ1-5; 10 bases fit TRBD1. Germline assignment: CDR1 MNHEY and CDR2 SVGEGT. The J segment lost 1 base and the V segment lost 2 bases, leaving 5 bases of the junction unmatched. This CDR3 is built from 17 residues. As DNA, the CDR3 is TGTGCCAGCAGTTACAAGACAGGGGGCTGGAGCAATCAGCCCCAGCATTTT. Protein sequence: CASSYKTGGWSNQPQHF.

V and J are TRBV6-5 and TRBJ1-4; D might be TRBD1 (6 bases). The CDR3 loop spans 15 amino acids. Germline V gene lookup returns CDR1 MNHEY and CDR2 SVGAGI. V was pared by 6 bases and J by 0 bases, with 11 bases between. CDR3 in amino acids: CASRSRQATNEKLFF. CDR3 nucleotide sequence: TGTGCCAGCAGATCTCGACAGGCAACTAATGAAAAACTGTTTTTT.

This sequence joins TRBV3-1 (or the pseudogene TRBV3-2) and TRBJ2-7; D possibly corresponds to TRBD2 (6 bases). This CDR3 contains 15 residues. Per the germline V gene, CDR1 is LGHDT and CDR2 is YNNKEL (reference sequence). The ends were cut back, 4 bases at V and 3 bases at J, with 16 bases in the middle. The CDR3 reads CASSPPLTGVYEQYF. Written as DNA, the CDR3 is TGTGCCAGCAGCCCCCCGCTTACGGGAGTCTACGAGCAGTACTTC.

The rearrangement links TRBV11-3 to TRBJ2-1, with 7 nucleotides matching TRBD2. Germline V gives CDR1 SGHNT, CDR2 YENEEA. The CDR3 sequence is 15 residues long. V lost 1 base to trimming and J lost 6 bases; unmatched junction nucleotides: 6. The CDR3 nucleotides are TGTGCCAGCAGCTTAGGCGCTAGCGGAGGCAATGAGCAGTTCTTC. Protein product: CASSLGASGGNEQFF.

This chain joins TRBV4-1 and TRBJ2-7; TRBD2 aligns across 10 bases. Germline assignment: CDR1 MGHRA and CDR2 YSYEKL. Losses at the gene ends were 0 bases for V and 5 bases for J; bases not matched to a gene: 4. This CDR3 has 15 amino acids. CDR3: CASSQEAGGVNEQYF. For the CDR3, the DNA is TGCGCCAGCAGCCAAGAAGCGGGAGGGGTCAACGAGCAGTACTTC.

This clone was detected once. Other nucleotide sequences from this sample produce the same CDR3. V usage is TRBV4-1 and J usage is TRBJ1-2, with D perhaps matching TRBD1 (6 bases). The germline V gene encodes CDR1 MGHRA and CDR2 YSYEKL. The V and J ends lost 2 bases and 4 bases respectively, with 11 bases between them. The CDR3 is 14 amino acids. The CDR3 DNA follows: TGCGCCAGCAGCCAACCAGGGGTCTCCTATGGCTACACCTTC. As protein: CASSQPGVSYGYTF.

This sequence joins TRBV28 and TRBJ1-1; D perhaps matches TRBD1 (5 bases). Trimming removed 8 bases at V and 4 bases at J, with 26 bases between. CDR3 length: 17 amino acids. Per germline, CDR1 MDHEN and CDR2 SYDVKM. CDR3 protein: CASDGTWGDKVGTEAFF. The CDR3 region has the DNA TGTGCCAGCGACGGCACTTGGGGGGATAAGGTGGGCACTGAAGCTTTCTTT.

V gene TRBV19 combines with J gene TRBJ2-7; 12 nucleotides align to TRBD1. CDR1 and CDR2 (germline): LNHDA, SQIVND (reference sequence). Germline trimming cut 6 bases from V and 7 bases from J; bases unmatched to any gene: 7. CDR3 length equals 14 residues. The CDR3 DNA sequence: TGTGCCAGTAGCGTGGGGGACAGGGGGCTTGAGCAGTACTTC. Protein sequence: CASSVGDRGLEQYF.

This clone was seen just once. V and J are TRBV3-1 (or the pseudogene TRBV3-2) and TRBJ1-2; D is perhaps TRBD1 (5 bases). Trimming removed 7 bases from V and 3 bases from J, with 15 bases in between. The CDR3 contains 14 residues. Germline lookup yields CDR1 LGHDT and CDR2 YNNKEL (reference sequence). Written as DNA, the CDR3 is TGTGCCAGCACTGACAGCGGGAGGTACTATGGCTACACCTTC. The encoded protein is CASTDSGRYYGYTF.

This chain uses TRBV18 with TRBJ1-5; 8 bases fit TRBD1. J was trimmed by 7 bases and V by 1 base; bases with no gene match: 3. Germline assignment: CDR1 KGHSH and CDR2 LQKENI. This CDR3 has 14 residues. This CDR3 is CASSPRQGKQPQHF. DNA for the CDR3: TGTGCCAGCTCACCACGACAGGGGAAGCAGCCCCAGCATTTT.

This chain uses TRBV19 with TRBJ2-2; a weak D match, TRBD2 (6 bases). This CDR3 has 15 residues. Germline assignment: CDR1 LNHDA and CDR2 SQIVND (reference sequence). With 4 bases removed from V and 4 bases from J, the gap between germline ends came to 13 bases. The CDR3 here is CASSTSAGFTGELFF. CDR3 in DNA: TGTGCCAGTAGTACCTCGGCGGGATTCACCGGGGAGCTGTTTTTT.

The chain links TRBV27 to TRBJ1-2; 9 nucleotides agree with TRBD1. With 5 bases clipped from V and 4 bases from J, the junction kept 11 bases outside the gene matches. CDR1 is MNHEY and CDR2 is SMNVEV in the germline V gene (reference sequence). This CDR3 is 16 amino acids long. This CDR3 is CASSKTGGLSSYGYTF. The CDR3 DNA follows: TGTGCCAGCAGTAAGACAGGGGGACTATCCTCCTATGGCTACACCTTC.

The chain carries TRBV5-4 and TRBJ2-5; possibly TRBD1 for D (6 bases). The CDR3 loop spans 14 amino acids. Germline CDR1 reads SGHNT; CDR2 reads YYREEE (reference sequence). Trimming removed 0 bases at V and 4 bases at J, with 10 bases between. CDR3 in amino acids: CASSLDTGLETQYF. DNA for the CDR3: TGTGCCAGCAGCTTGGATACAGGGTTAGAGACCCAGTACTTC.

This rearrangement joins TRBV5-1 to TRBJ2-2; 7 bases are a match to TRBD1. Germline V gene lookup returns CDR1 SGHRS and CDR2 YFSETQ. Trimming took 2 bases from V and 4 from J; bases not matched to a gene: 5. CDR3 size: 15 residues. The chain's CDR3 is CASSLSGQLTGELFF. The CDR3 DNA follows: TGCGCCAGCAGCTTATCGGGACAGCTCACCGGGGAGCTGTTTTTT.

The chain is built from TRBV10-3 and TRBJ1-2; TRBD1 agrees at 7 bases. From germline, CDR1 is ENHRY and CDR2 SYGVKD. This CDR3 comprises 11 residues. Trimming cost V 11 bases and J 6 bases; bases outside gene matches: 6. The DNA for the CDR3 is TGTGCCTTCGGACAGGCCGATGGCTACACCTTC. Residues: CAFGQADGYTF.

The rearrangement joins TRBV6-2 or TRBV6-3 to TRBJ2-5; maybe TRBD2 (6 bases). The CDR3 extends over 14 amino acids. The V gene's germline CDR1 is MNHEY and CDR2 SVGEGT. V lost 5 bases to trimming and J lost 5 bases, with 15 bases between them. The CDR3 reads CASSHPTGGETQYF. In nucleotides, the CDR3 is TGTGCCAGCAGTCACCCGACTGGGGGGGAGACCCAGTACTTC.

The chain couples TRBV29-1 to TRBJ1-1; possibly TRBD1 for D (5 bases). V was cut by 3 bases and J by 1 base, with 9 bases left in between. The CDR3 is made up of 13 amino acids. In germline, CDR1 is SQVTM, CDR2 ANQGSEA. The CDR3 DNA reads TGCAGCGTTGAGATACAGGCGAACACTGAAGCTTTCTTT. Translated: CSVEIQANTEAFF.

The gene calls are TRBV14 and TRBJ2-2, with D perhaps TRBD1 (6 bases). Germline CDR1 and CDR2: SGHDN and FVKESK. V was trimmed by 5 bases and J by 3 bases, leaving 10 bases between them. This CDR3 is 14 amino acids long. Here the CDR3 DNA reads TGTGCCAGCAGCGACTGGACAGACACCGGGGAGCTGTTTTTT. Encoded protein: CASSDWTDTGELFF.

The chain recombines TRBV15 with TRBJ2-3, with D perhaps matching TRBD1 (6 bases). CDR1 is LNHNV and CDR2 is YYDKDF in the germline V gene (reference sequence). Trimming shortened V by 0 bases and J by 4 bases, and 11 bases separated the two germline ends. This CDR3 is 15 amino acids long. The CDR3 loop reads CATSRDLRQADTQYF. The CDR3 region has the DNA TGTGCCACCAGCAGAGATCTGCGACAGGCAGATACGCAGTATTTT.

The chain recombines TRBV28 with TRBJ1-6; a weak D match, TRBD1 (6 bases). The CDR3 contains 13 residues. Trimming cost V 7 bases and J 6 bases, with 10 bases left between them. The germline V gene encodes CDR1 MDHEN and CDR2 SYDVKM. CDR3 protein: CASIPGVNSPLHF. In nucleotides, the CDR3 is TGTGCCAGCATCCCAGGGGTTAATTCACCCCTCCACTTT.

This clone was counted between two and nine times. The chain couples TRBV4-2 to TRBJ2-6; unclear D gene. The ends were cut back, 3 bases at V and 2 bases at J, with 8 bases in the middle. CDR3 length: 15 amino acids. In germline, CDR1 is LGHNA, CDR2 YNFKEQ. The CDR3 nucleotides are TGTGCCAGCAGCCACGCCGCAGCTGGGGCCAACGTCCTGACTTTC. It codes for CASSHAAAGANVLTF.

The V call is TRBV25-1, the J call TRBJ2-7; weak D call: TRBD2 (5 bases). CDR1 and CDR2 (germline): MGHDK, SYGVNS. Trimming cost V 8 bases and J 7 bases, with 12 bases left between them. The CDR3 is made up of 11 amino acids. The CDR3 DNA follows: TGTGCCAGCCGGTCGGGGAGAGAGCAGTACTTC. Amino acid sequence: CASRSGREQYF.

Only one count was recorded for this clone. V usage is TRBV5-3 and J usage is TRBJ2-5; 12 nucleotides line up with TRBD2. TRBV5-3 is noted as an ORF with a role that remains uncertain. With 2 bases clipped from V and 4 bases from J, the junction kept 18 bases outside the gene matches. The CDR3 spans 20 residues. CDR3 protein: CARSFGPVRKRLAGVETQYF. Written as DNA, the CDR3 is TGTGCCAGAAGCTTCGGCCCGGTACGCAAAAGACTAGCGGGAGTAGAGACCCAGTACTTC.

The chain has TRBV4-1 and TRBJ2-5; 10 nucleotides align to TRBD1. Trimming at V came to 5 bases and at J to 5 bases, leaving 8 bases not matched to a gene. Germline CDR1 is MGHRA and CDR2 is YSYEKL. CDR3 length: 15 residues. The DNA of the CDR3 is TGCGCCAGCAGCACCCGACAGGGGGCTGGCGAGACCCAGTACTTC. Translated, it gives CASSTRQGAGETQYF.

This clone was counted a few times. The J gene is TRBJ1-2, the V gene TRBV5-4, with TRBD1 identical over 12 bases. CDR1 and CDR2 (germline): SGHNT, YYREEE (reference sequence). V was pared by 4 bases and J by 7 bases, with 8 bases of the junction left unmatched. This CDR3 spans 15 amino acids. CDR3 sequence (DNA): TGTGCCAGCAGCCCTGGCGGGACAGGGGGCCGTGGCTACACCTTC. Protein sequence: CASSPGGTGGRGYTF.

A single count supports this clone. This chain links TRBV11-3 with TRBJ2-4, with a weak D call TRBD2 (5 bases). Per germline, CDR1 SGHNT and CDR2 YENEEA. The CDR3 runs 13 residues. V lost 8 bases to trimming and J lost 9 bases, with 17 bases between them. The CDR3 sequence: CASSGLRDGIQYF. The CDR3 nucleotides are TGTGCCAGCTCGGGTCTGAGGGATGGCATTCAGTACTTC.